The present T cell receptor beta chain was sequenced within a study of cytomegalovirus exposure and HLA in healthy donors (dated by TCRdb to about 2017). As for the study more broadly: According to an earlier analysis of a few hundred of the donors, about 179 million T cells yielded some 110 million unique TCR beta sequences and approximately 280 Gb of sequence data. Typing coverage differed by locus: A, B, C, DRB1 and DQB1 were typed in about 629-640 donors, DQA1 in 500 to 550, DPA1 in some 600, and DPB1 in 400 to 480. Donor age, sex, ethnicity and CMV serostatus were compiled alongside the repertoire data. The aim of the study was to test whether cataloging public T cell receptors could identify signatures of past pathogen exposure. An earlier analysis of 587 of the donors applied high-throughput TCR beta sequencing to assess whether each TCR beta V gene segment acted as functional or pseudogenic. On average, 235,054 unique TCR beta nucleotide sequences were sequenced per donor among about 400 genotyped donors of the cohort, with around 19% of those sequences being non-productive. The genetic ancestry cluster associated with self-reported Caucasian donors included around 76% of the roughly 400 genotyped donors. Genome-wide SNP genotypes for about 60% of the roughly 700 donors were used in a later genetic analysis, which treated that subset as a discovery cohort. Roughly 300 gigabases of sequencing data and 70 million to 100 million unique TCR sequences made up an early release that covered over 550 HLA-typed donors. Rather than drawing on any new phenotypic data, the later analysis identified candidate immune exposures from TCR beta sequences and the way those sequences occurred across donors. In a later analysis, previously published TCR beta repertoires from 666 donors were re-analyzed and high-resolution HLA genotyping was added so that TCR occurrence patterns could be studied. In addition to the first cohort of 650 to 800 subjects, a separate validation cohort of approximately 120 different subjects was used. Roughly 5 DR-DQ haplotypes were handled as single units for association and clustering because linkage in the cohort was strong. The study profiled the T cell repertoires of about 720 subjects by immunosequencing and related them to cytomegalovirus serostatus. To predict cytomegalovirus infection status, the study combined high-throughput TCR immunosequencing, statistical association of individual TCRs with disease status, and machine learning. HLA typing included class I and class II loci at four-digit resolution. All discovery cohort repertoires had been generated using a single sequencing platform. General findings and caveats noted by the study authors: Correlated functional status among segregating V segments might be attributable to linkage disequilibrium, but an unknown experimental factor could not be ruled out. Specific HLA alleles were associated with over 15,000 TCR beta sequences at a false discovery rate of 0.05 in a later analysis. A few of the identified cytomegalovirus-associated TCR beta chains were confirmed in vitro to be specific for cytomegalovirus antigens. In a later genetic analysis, fewer N-insertions in productive TCRs were reported among donors in an Asian-associated ancestry cluster than the roughly 640-donor mean. Because the 87-base-pair reads could not distinguish some IMGT-functional V segments, including TRBV6-2 and TRBV6-3, those segments were excluded. Cytomegalovirus status was reported to be diagnosed by the classifier with high specificity and sensitivity in both the original and validation cohorts. The presence/absence analyses assumed that sequencing depth was roughly uniform across donors, and that assumption may not be true. A later analysis found that TCR association rates varied across HLA loci, with DRB1 alleles showing the most associated TCRs and HLA-C alleles the fewest. A group of highly shared sequence variants was considered likely to be a technical artifact of the sequencing pipeline. For the cohort, immune exposure information was limited to CMV serostatus. Across donors, most TCR sequences were observed very rarely, whereas some public TCRs were present in many individuals. In an earlier analysis of around 600 of the donors, most TCR beta V segments appeared in productive rearrangements about 87% or about 30% of the time, broadly matching IMGT annotations. This cohort had only TCR beta chains sequenced, and the lack of alpha or paired-chain data limited which features could be detected. A further reported finding was that TCR beta sequences accurately predicted the HLA-A and HLA-B alleles for most subjects in the first cohort. A later analysis found that most CMV-associated TCR beta chains appeared HLA-restricted, with HLA associations seemingly driven largely by CMV exposure. A later analysis found that HLA-associated TCR beta chains were more clonally expanded and had lower generation probabilities than equally common non-associated chains. The study gave a list of 150 to 200 TCR beta chains associated with cytomegalovirus. It was suggested by the authors that the approach could potentially be generalized to other disease states and immunological phenotypes. In a later analysis, several top co-occurrence clusters were reported to appear linked to parvovirus B19, influenza, CMV and Epstein-Barr virus. The earlier analysis of 450 to 700 of the donors excluded roughly 17 rarely observed V segments, including chromosome 9 orphons, because counts were too low. When HLA alleles, especially DR and DQ, strongly co-occurred, TCR associations were difficult to assign to individual alleles. HLA typing was unavailable for some donors at each locus, so association tests used only the typed subset. V-gene and J-gene trimming of TCR beta chains was associated with a missense DCLRE1C variant in a later genetic analysis, and the association was replicated in an independent cohort.

Turning to this clone: Its target antigen remains unknown.

Relative to germline, V is 5 bases shorter and J is 7 bases shorter, with 9 bases between their ends. There are 11 amino acids in the CDR3, from cysteine to phenylalanine inclusive. The sequence is cut down to CDR3 DNA, 33 bases in frame from base 1. As encoded in the germline V gene, CDR1 is SGHVS while CDR2 is FNYEAQ. The cohort comprised some 730 healthy bone marrow donors. At the time of sampling, all cohort members were nominally healthy, though unrecorded immune exposures were likely present. The donor was CMV seronegative and was included in the group of about 350 seronegative cohort members. Every donor gave a peripheral blood sample, and the peripheral blood mononuclear cells from that sample were used for TCR beta sequencing. Genomic DNA was extracted from the blood cell samples with the Qiagen DNeasy Blood Extraction Kit. Library preparation used the immunoSEQ multiplex PCR assay. A mixture of 60 forward primers for TCR Vbeta segments and 13 reverse primers for TCR Jbeta segments was used in the multiplex PCR. Amplification of the CDR3 region of rearranged TCR beta genes was performed with a multiplex PCR assay on genomic DNA. Amplified TCR beta libraries were sequenced as 87-base-pair reads on the Illumina HiSeq System. The paper's processing steps were these. In a later analysis, tens of millions of unique TCR beta chains were counted across the 500 to 700 repertoires, and approximately 9.9 million of these chains were shared by at least two donors. Raw reads were error-corrected and collapsed into unique sequences with a nearest-neighbor algorithm that merged closely related sequences to remove PCR and sequencing errors. To assign V, D and J gene segments, CDR3 sequences were aligned to IMGT reference sequences. Each retained sequence needed at least a six-nucleotide match to both a V gene segment and a J gene segment. A rearrangement was called productive if the CDR3 had no stop codons and remained in frame with V and J, and every other rearrangement was called non-productive. CDR3 was defined by IMGT convention, running from the second conserved V-encoded cysteine to the conserved J-encoded phenylalanine. Sequences without an unambiguous match to a single V gene segment were excluded from the earlier analysis of 500 to 700 of the donors. An earlier analysis of approximately 590 of the donors called V segments functional above 56.7% productive rearrangements and segregating when the between-donor standard deviation exceeded 5%. A statistical classification framework was built for diagnosing cytomegalovirus status from the catalog of TCR beta chain sequences. A later analysis assigned V and J genes by comparing TCR nucleotide sequences with IMGT/GENE-DB human TR gene sequences. Using the TCRdist pipeline, a later analysis assigned CDR3 sequences along with most-parsimonious VDJ recombination scenarios. In a later analysis, every TCR beta chain was defined by the combination of its CDR3 amino acid sequence and its V-gene family, and reads without a unique V-gene family were dropped. As a way to deal with suspected cross-contamination and a sequencing artifact, a later analysis dropped roughly 620 nucleotide sequences that were highly shared and had low generation probability. A later analysis calculated a clonal expansion index for each public chain from normalized within-repertoire ranks of inferred template counts. In a later analysis, generation probabilities were computed with a VDJ recombination model fitted to out-of-frame rearrangements, and the resulting probabilities were checked against IGoR. Hypergeometric tests were used in a later analysis to score TCR-TCR, TCR-HLA and TCR-CMV co-occurrence, with a repertoire-size bias correction applied to the TCR pairs. To estimate false discovery rates, a later analysis permuted the HLA or CMV assignments 20 times. A later analysis grouped co-occurring TCRs with DBSCAN, adding TCRdist sequence similarity when clustering within HLA-allele-positive subsets. Repertoires with fewer than 30,000 or more than 120,000 public chains, plus five repertoires with anomalous nucleotide sharing, were excluded from co-occurrence clustering. What TCRdb holds here is the immuneACCESS table cut down to in-frame rearrangements. Part of the clones is not present; checked against another copy, under half of the missing clones reflect an unresolved V gene, and the others are unexplained. From that table come the V and J calls and clone size; the DNA was used to work out D and trimming. This sample's table contains under 200,000 clones. The ten largest account for 2.1% of the sample.

The sequence came from a young man in good health and CMV-seronegative. The specimen was PBMCs. Recombination linked TRBV7-6 to TRBJ2-7; the D gene is perhaps TRBD2, from 5 matching bases. The CDR3 loop reads CASSKSGEQYF. The DNA sequence reads TGTGCCAGCAGCAAGTCGGGGGAGCAGTACTTC.